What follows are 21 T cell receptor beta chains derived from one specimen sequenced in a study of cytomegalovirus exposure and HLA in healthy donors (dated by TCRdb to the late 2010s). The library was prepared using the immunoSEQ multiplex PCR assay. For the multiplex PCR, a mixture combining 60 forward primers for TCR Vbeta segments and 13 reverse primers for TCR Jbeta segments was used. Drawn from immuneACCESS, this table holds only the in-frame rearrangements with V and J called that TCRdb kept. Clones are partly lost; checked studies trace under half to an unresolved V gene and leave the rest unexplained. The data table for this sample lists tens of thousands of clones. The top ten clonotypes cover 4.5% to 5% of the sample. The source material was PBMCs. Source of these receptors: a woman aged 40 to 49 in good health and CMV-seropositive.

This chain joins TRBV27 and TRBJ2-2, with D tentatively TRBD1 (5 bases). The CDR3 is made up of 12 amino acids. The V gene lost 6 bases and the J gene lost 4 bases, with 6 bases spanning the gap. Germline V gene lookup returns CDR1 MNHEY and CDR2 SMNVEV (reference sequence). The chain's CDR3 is CASRGATGELFF. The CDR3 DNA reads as TGTGCCAGCAGAGGGGCCACCGGGGAGCTGTTTTTT.

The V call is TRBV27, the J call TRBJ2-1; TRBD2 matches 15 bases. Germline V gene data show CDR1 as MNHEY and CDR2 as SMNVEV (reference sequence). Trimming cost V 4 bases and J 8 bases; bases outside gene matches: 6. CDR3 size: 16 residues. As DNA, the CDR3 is TGTGCCAGCAGTTCTCGGACTAGCGGGAGGGTTGATGAGCAGTTCTTC. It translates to CASSSRTSGRVDEQFF.

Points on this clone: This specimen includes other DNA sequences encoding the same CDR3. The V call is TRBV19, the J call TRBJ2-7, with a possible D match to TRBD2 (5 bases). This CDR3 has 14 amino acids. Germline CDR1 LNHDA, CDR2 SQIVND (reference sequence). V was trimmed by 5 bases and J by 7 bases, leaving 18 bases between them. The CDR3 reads CASSPSPSTGEQYF. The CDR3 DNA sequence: TGTGCCAGTAGTCCCTCACCCTCTACGGGAGAGCAGTACTTC.

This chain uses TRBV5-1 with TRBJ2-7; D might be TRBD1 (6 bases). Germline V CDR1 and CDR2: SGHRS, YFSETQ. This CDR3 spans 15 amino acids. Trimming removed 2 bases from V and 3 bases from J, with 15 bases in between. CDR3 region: CASSFSFGTFYEQYF. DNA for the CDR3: TGCGCCAGCAGCTTTTCATTTGGGACATTCTACGAGCAGTACTTC.

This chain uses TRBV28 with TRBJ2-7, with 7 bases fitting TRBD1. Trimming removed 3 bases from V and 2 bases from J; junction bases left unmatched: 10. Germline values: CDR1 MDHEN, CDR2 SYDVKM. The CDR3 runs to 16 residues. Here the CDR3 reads CASSLVMGTVAYEQYF. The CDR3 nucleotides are TGTGCCAGCAGTTTGGTAATGGGGACAGTGGCCTACGAGCAGTACTTC.

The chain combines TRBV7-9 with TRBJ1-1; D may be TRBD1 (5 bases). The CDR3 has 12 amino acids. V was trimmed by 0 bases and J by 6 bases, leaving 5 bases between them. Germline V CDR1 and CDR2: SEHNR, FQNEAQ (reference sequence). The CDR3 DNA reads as TGTGCCAGCAGCTTAGCGGGGCCTGAAGCTTTCTTT. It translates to CASSLAGPEAFF.

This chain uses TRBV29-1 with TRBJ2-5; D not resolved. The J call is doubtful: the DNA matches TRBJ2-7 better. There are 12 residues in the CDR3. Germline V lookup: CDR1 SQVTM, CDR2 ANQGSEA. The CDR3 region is CSVEGLHYEQYF. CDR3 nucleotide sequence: TGCAGCGTTGAAGGACTTCATTACGAGCAGTACTTC.

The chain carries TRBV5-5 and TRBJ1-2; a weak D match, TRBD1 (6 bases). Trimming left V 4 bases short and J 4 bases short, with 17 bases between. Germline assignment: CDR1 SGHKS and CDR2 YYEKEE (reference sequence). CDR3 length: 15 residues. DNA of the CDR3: TGTGCCAGCAGCCAACTCCAGGGGTCGGGCTATGGCTACACCTTC. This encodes CASSQLQGSGYGYTF. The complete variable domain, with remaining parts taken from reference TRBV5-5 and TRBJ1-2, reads DAGVTQSPTHLIKTRGQQVTLRCSPISGHKSVSWYQQVLGQGPQFIFQYYEKEERGRGNFPDRFSARQFPNYSSELNVNALLLGDSALYLCASSQLQGSGYGYTFGSGTRLTVV.

In DNA, the CDR3 is TGTGCCAGCAGCTTCAGCCCCGGGGATACGCAGTATTTT. Residues: CASSFSPGDTQYF. The chain employs TRBV7-8 and TRBJ2-3; no reliable D call. There are 13 residues in the CDR3. CDR1 and CDR2 from the germline V gene are SGHVS and FQNEAQ. Trimming took off 3 bases at V and 6 bases at J, with 10 bases between the two ends. The full variable domain, with the rest looked up from reference TRBV7-8 and TRBJ2-3, is GAGVSQSPRYKVAKRGQDVALRCDPISGHVSLFWYQQALGQGPEFLTYFQNEAQLDKSGLPSDRFFAERPEGSVSTLKIQRTQQEDSAVYLCASSFSPGDTQYFGPGTRLTVL.

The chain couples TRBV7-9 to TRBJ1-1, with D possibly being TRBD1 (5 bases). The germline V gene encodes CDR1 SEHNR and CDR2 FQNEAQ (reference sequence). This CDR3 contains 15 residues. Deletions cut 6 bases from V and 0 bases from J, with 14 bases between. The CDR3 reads CASRHAGQMNTEAFF. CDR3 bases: TGTGCCAGCAGACACGCGGGGCAGATGAACACTGAAGCTTTCTTT.

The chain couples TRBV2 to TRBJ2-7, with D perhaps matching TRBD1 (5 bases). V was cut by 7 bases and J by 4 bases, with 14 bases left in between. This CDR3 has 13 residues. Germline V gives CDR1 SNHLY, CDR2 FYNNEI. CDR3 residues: CASMRKGAYEQYF. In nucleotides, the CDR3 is TGTGCCAGCATGAGGAAAGGGGCATACGAGCAGTACTTC.

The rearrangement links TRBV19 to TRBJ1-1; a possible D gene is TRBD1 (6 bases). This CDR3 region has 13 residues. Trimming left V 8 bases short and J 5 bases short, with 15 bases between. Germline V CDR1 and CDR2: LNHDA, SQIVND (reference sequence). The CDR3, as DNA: TGTGCCAGTGACAGGCCCTATGGGACTGAAGCTTTCTTT. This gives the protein CASDRPYGTEAFF.

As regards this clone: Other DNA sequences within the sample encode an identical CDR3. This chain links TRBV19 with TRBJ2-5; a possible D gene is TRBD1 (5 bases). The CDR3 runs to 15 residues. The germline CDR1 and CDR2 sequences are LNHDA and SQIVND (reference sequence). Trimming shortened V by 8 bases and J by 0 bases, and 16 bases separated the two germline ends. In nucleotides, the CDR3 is TGTGCCAGTGGAGCTGGGGCCACGTACCAAGAGACCCAGTACTTC. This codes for CASGAGATYQETQYF.

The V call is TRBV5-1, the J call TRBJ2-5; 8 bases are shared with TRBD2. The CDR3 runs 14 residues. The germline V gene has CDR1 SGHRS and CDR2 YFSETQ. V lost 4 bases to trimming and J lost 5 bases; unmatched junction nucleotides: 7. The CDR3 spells CASSPGTSLETQYF. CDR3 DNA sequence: TGCGCCAGCAGCCCCGGGACTAGTCTTGAGACCCAGTACTTC.

CDR3 coding DNA: TGTGCCAGCAGCTTGGATAACAGACACACCATATATTTT. Amino acid sequence: CASSLDNRHTIYF. The gene calls are TRBV5-4 and TRBJ1-3; D remains ambiguous. This CDR3 contains 13 residues. The germline CDR1 and CDR2 sequences are SGHNT and YYREEE (reference sequence). With 0 bases removed from V and 8 bases from J, the gap between germline ends came to 9 bases.

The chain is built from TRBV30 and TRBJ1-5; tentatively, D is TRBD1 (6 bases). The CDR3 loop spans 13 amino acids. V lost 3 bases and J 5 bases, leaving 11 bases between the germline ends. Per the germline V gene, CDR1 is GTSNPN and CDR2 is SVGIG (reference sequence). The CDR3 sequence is CAWRDSPDQPQHF. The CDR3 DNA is TGTGCCTGGAGGGACAGCCCAGATCAGCCCCAGCATTTT.

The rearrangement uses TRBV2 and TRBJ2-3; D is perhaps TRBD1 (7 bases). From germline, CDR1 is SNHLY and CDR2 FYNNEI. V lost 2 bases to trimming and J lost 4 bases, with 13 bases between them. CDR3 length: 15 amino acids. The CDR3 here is CASSERQGGADTQYF. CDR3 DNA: TGTGCCAGCAGTGAAAGGCAGGGGGGCGCAGATACGCAGTATTTT. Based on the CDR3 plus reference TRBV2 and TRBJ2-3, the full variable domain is EPEVTQTPSHQVTQMGQEVILRCVPISNHLYFYWYRQILGQKVEFLVSFYNNEISEKSEIFDDQFSVERPDGSNFTLKIRSTKLEDSAMYFCASSERQGGADTQYFGPGTRLTVL.

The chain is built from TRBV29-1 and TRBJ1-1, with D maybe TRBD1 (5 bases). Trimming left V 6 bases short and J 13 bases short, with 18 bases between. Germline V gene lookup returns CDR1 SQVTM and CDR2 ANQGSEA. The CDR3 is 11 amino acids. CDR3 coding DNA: TGCAGCGTAGCGGGGGGAGTTGGAGATTTCTTT. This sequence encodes CSVAGGVGDFF.

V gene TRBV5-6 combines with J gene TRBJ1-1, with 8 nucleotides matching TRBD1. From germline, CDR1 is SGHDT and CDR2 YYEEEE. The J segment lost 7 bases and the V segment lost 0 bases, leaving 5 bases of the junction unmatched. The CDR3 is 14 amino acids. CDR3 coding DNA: TGTGCCAGCAGCTTGGACAGGGGGTTTGATGAAGCTTTCTTT. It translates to CASSLDRGFDEAFF. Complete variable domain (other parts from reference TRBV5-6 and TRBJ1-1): DAGVTQSPTHLIKTRGQQVTLRCSPKSGHDTVSWYQQALGQGPQFIFQYYEEEERQRGNFPDRFSGHQFPNYSSELNVNALLLGDSALYLCASSLDRGFDEAFFGQGTRLTVV.

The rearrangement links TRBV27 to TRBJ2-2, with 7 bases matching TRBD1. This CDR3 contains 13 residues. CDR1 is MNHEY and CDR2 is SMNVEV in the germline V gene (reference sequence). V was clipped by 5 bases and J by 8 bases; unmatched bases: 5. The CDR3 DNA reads TGTGCCAGCAGTCACGACAGGGAAGGGGAGCTGTTTTTT. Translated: CASSHDREGELFF.

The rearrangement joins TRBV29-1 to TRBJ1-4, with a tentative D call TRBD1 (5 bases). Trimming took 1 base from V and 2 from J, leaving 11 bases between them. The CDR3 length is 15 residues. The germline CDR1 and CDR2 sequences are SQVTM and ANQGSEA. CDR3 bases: TGCAGCGTTGAAGGACAGTTTGCCACTAATGAAAAACTGTTTTTT. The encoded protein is CSVEGQFATNEKLFF.